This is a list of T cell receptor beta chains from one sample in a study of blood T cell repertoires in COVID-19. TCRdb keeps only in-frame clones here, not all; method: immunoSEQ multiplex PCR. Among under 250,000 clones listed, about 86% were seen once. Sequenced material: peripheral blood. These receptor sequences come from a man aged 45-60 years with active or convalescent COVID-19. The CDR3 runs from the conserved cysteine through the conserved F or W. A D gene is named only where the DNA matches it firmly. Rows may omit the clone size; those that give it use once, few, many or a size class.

CDR3aa: CASSPGLVFYEQYF
CDR3nt: TGCGCCAGCAGTCCTGGACTAGTTTTCTACGAGCAGTACTTC
d_gene: TRBD2
v_gene: TRBV23-1
abundance: few
j_gene: TRBJ2-7

CDR3aa: CASSPLLPGTRDYNEQFF
CDR3nt: TGTGCCAGCTCACCACTCCTTCCCGGGACTCGTGACTACAATGAGCAGTTCTTC
d_gene: NA
v_gene: TRBV18
abundance: NA
j_gene: TRBJ2-1

CDR3aa: CASSLGLAGGTWVRNEQFF
CDR3nt: TGTGCCAGCAGTTTAGGACTAGCGGGGGGCACCTGGGTACGAAATGAGCAGTTCTTC
d_gene: TRBD2
v_gene: TRBV27
abundance: NA
j_gene: TRBJ2-1

CDR3aa: CASSQLAGRETQYF
CDR3nt: TGTGCCAGCAGCCAGCTAGCGGGGCGGGAGACCCAGTACTTC
d_gene: TRBD2
v_gene: TRBV14
abundance: NA
j_gene: TRBJ2-5

CDR3aa: CASSLGAVAGLTDTQYF
CDR3nt: TGTGCCAGCAGCTTAGGTGCGGTAGCGGGACTCACAGATACGCAGTATTTT
d_gene: TRBD2
v_gene: TRBV7-7
abundance: NA
j_gene: TRBJ2-3

CDR3aa: CASSEGLAYGYTF
CDR3nt: TGTGCCAGCAGTGAGGGTTTGGCCTATGGCTACACCTTC
d_gene: NA
v_gene: TRBV27
abundance: NA
j_gene: TRBJ1-2

CDR3aa: CASSLVRGTEAFF
CDR3nt: TGTGCCAGCAGCTTAGTTCGAGGAACCGAAGCTTTCTTT
d_gene: NA
v_gene: TRBV13
abundance: NA
j_gene: TRBJ1-1

CDR3aa: CASSVDRVGTEAFF
CDR3nt: TGTGCCAGCAGTGTCGACAGGGTAGGCACTGAAGCTTTCTTT
d_gene: TRBD1
v_gene: TRBV2
abundance: few
j_gene: TRBJ1-1

CDR3aa: CASSRDGTSSTDTQYF
CDR3nt: TGTGCCAGCAGCCGGGACGGGACTAGTAGCACAGATACGCAGTATTTT
d_gene: TRBD2
v_gene: TRBV6-2/TRBV6-3
abundance: NA
j_gene: TRBJ2-3

CDR3aa: CASSYPGQGRSGELFF
CDR3nt: TGTGCCAGCAGTTACCCGGGACAGGGTCGAAGCGGGGAGCTGTTTTTT
d_gene: TRBD1
v_gene: TRBV6-6
abundance: NA
j_gene: TRBJ2-2

CDR3aa: CASGTSNYEQYF
CDR3nt: TGTGCCTCCGGGACTAGTAACTACGAGCAGTACTTC
d_gene: TRBD2
v_gene: TRBV30
abundance: few
j_gene: TRBJ2-7

CDR3aa: CASTAGRQVGAPLHF
CDR3nt: TGTGCCAGCACCGCAGGAAGACAGGTCGGAGCACCCCTCCACTTT
d_gene: NA
v_gene: TRBV6-5
abundance: NA
j_gene: TRBJ1-6

CDR3aa: CASSGSSPYEQYF
CDR3nt: TGTGCCAGCAGTGGGTCTAGTCCCTACGAGCAGTACTTC
d_gene: NA
v_gene: TRBV2
abundance: once
j_gene: TRBJ2-7

CDR3aa: CASSVRQGPDTEAFF
CDR3nt: TGTGCCAGCAGTGTCCGACAGGGGCCGGATACTGAAGCTTTCTTT
d_gene: TRBD1
v_gene: TRBV6-2/TRBV6-3
abundance: NA
j_gene: TRBJ1-1

CDR3aa: CASSLARGYEQYF
CDR3nt: TGCGCCAGCAGCTTGGCCCGGGGCTACGAGCAGTACTTC
d_gene: NA
v_gene: TRBV5-1
abundance: few
j_gene: TRBJ2-7

CDR3aa: CASSPEGASNQPQHF
CDR3nt: TGTGCCAGCTCACCAGAGGGGGCAAGCAATCAGCCCCAGCATTTT
d_gene: TRBD1
v_gene: TRBV18
abundance: NA
j_gene: TRBJ1-5

CDR3aa: CASSPGQGRETGELFF
CDR3nt: TGTGCCAGCAGCCCAGGACAGGGGAGAGAGACCGGGGAGCTGTTTTTT
d_gene: TRBD1
v_gene: TRBV9
abundance: NA
j_gene: TRBJ2-2

CDR3aa: CSVPGGSGGANVLTF
CDR3nt: TGCAGCGTGCCCGGGGGATCCGGGGGGGCCAACGTCCTGACTTTC
d_gene: NA
v_gene: TRBV29-1
abundance: NA
j_gene: TRBJ2-6

CDR3aa: CASSMGQGNEQYF
CDR3nt: TGTGCCAGCAGTATGGGACAGGGAAACGAGCAGTACTTC
d_gene: TRBD1
v_gene: TRBV5-6
abundance: NA
j_gene: TRBJ2-7

CDR3aa: CASSIAGGINEQFF
CDR3nt: TGCGCCAGCAGCATAGCGGGGGGCATCAATGAGCAGTTCTTC
d_gene: TRBD2
v_gene: TRBV5-1
abundance: NA
j_gene: TRBJ2-1

CDR3aa: CASSFLAGASYEQYF
CDR3nt: TGTGCCAGCAGTTTCCTAGCGGGTGCTTCCTACGAGCAGTACTTC
d_gene: TRBD2
v_gene: TRBV6-2/TRBV6-3
abundance: NA
j_gene: TRBJ2-7

CDR3aa: CASSTDRDGANVLTF
CDR3nt: TGTGCCAGCAGTACGGACAGGGATGGGGCCAACGTCCTGACTTTC
d_gene: TRBD1
v_gene: TRBV6-5
abundance: NA
j_gene: TRBJ2-6

CDR3aa: CASTLAGGLSYEQYF
CDR3nt: TGTGCCAGCACCCTAGCGGGGGGGCTCTCCTACGAGCAGTACTTC
d_gene: TRBD2
v_gene: TRBV6-5
abundance: NA
j_gene: TRBJ2-7

CDR3aa: CASSLDRRGISYNEQFF
CDR3nt: TGTGCCAGCAGCTTAGATCGGCGGGGCATATCCTACAATGAGCAGTTCTTC
d_gene: NA
v_gene: TRBV7-8
abundance: NA
j_gene: TRBJ2-1

CDR3aa: CASSYSRSGGSYEQYF
CDR3nt: TGTGCCAGCAGTTACTCGAGAAGCGGGGGGTCCTACGAGCAGTACTTC
d_gene: TRBD2
v_gene: TRBV6-6
abundance: NA
j_gene: TRBJ2-7

CDR3aa: CASSQERLGGAFF
CDR3nt: TGTGCCAGCAGCCAAGAACGCTTGGGGGGTGCTTTCTTT
d_gene: NA
v_gene: TRBV4-2
abundance: NA
j_gene: TRBJ1-1

CDR3aa: CASSPGEAGGNYNEQFF
CDR3nt: TGTGCCAGCAGCCCTGGAGAAGCGGGGGGCAACTACAATGAGCAGTTCTTC
d_gene: TRBD2
v_gene: TRBV28
abundance: NA
j_gene: TRBJ2-1

CDR3aa: CASSLRGENTEAFF
CDR3nt: TGTGCCAGCAGCCTCCGGGGTGAGAACACTGAAGCTTTCTTT
d_gene: NA
v_gene: TRBV5-5
abundance: NA
j_gene: TRBJ1-1

CDR3aa: CSVAGTEAFF
CDR3nt: TGCAGCGTTGCCGGGACTGAAGCTTTCTTT
d_gene: NA
v_gene: TRBV29-1
abundance: NA
j_gene: TRBJ1-1

CDR3aa: CASSPRIAGRPSSNTGELFF
CDR3nt: TGTGCCAGCTCACCACGAATAGCTGGTCGCCCCAGCTCGAACACCGGGGAGCTGTTTTTT
d_gene: NA
v_gene: TRBV18
abundance: NA
j_gene: TRBJ2-2

CDR3aa: CASSFLAGGLNEQYF
CDR3nt: TGTGCCAGCAGTTTCCTAGCGGGGGGGCTCAACGAGCAGTACTTC
d_gene: TRBD2
v_gene: TRBV6-5
abundance: once
j_gene: TRBJ2-7

CDR3aa: CASSLGTGNSPLHF
CDR3nt: TGCGCCAGCAGCCTTGGGACAGGCAATTCACCCCTCCACTTT
d_gene: TRBD1
v_gene: TRBV4-3
abundance: NA
j_gene: TRBJ1-6